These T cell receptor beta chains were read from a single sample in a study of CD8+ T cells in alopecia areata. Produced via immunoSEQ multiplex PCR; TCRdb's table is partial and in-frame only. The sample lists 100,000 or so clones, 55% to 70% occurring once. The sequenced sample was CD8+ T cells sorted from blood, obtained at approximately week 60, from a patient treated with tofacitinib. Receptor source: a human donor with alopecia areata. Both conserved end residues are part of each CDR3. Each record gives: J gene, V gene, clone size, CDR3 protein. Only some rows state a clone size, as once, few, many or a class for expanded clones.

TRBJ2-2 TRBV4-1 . CASSRRQGRTGAGTGELFF
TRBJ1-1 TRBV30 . CAWRQMNTEAFF
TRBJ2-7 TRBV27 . CASSLQSGSYEQYF
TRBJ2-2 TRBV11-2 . CASSGNTGELFF
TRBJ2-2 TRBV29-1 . CSVEEPGSAGELFF
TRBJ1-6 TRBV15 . CATSRQTGRNLALHF
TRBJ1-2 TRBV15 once CATSRDRGTGHGYTF
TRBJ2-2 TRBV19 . CASMGQGYTGELFF
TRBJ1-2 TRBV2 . CASSLSTGGNYGYTF
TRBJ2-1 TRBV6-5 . CASSSNREQFF
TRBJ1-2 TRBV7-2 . CASSLVLGPPPNYGYTF
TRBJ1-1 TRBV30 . CAWSQGGGGFLNTEAFF
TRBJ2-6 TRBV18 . CASSPLRWEGSSGANVLTF
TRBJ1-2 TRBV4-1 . CASSQDLIDGYTF
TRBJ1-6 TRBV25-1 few CASSWDRDSSPLHF
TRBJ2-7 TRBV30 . CAWAGSREISYEQYF
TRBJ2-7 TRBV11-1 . CASSEDRTYDQYF
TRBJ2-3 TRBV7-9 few CASSSDSTDTQYF
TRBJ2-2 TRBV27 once CASSLRGRGGELFF
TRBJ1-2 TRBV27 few CASSPQGNYGYTF
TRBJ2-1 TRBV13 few CASSLRGSKYNEQFF
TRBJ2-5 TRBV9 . CASSPREQETQYF
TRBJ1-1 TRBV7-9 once CASSSGTGEAFF
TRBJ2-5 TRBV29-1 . CSVALGTQYF
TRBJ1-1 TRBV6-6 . CASDREVTGSEAFF
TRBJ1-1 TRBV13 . CASSSRGVTEAFF
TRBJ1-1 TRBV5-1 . CASSTRQGYTEALF
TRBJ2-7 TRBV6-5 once CASSYSGRTEQYF
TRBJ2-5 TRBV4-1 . CASSQDYGRGPQETQYF
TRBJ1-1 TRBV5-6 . CASSSPGTGVYDTEAFF
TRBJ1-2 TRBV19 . CASSAGASANYGYTF
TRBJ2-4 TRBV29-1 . CSVDGTADNIQYF
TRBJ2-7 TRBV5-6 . CASSPVGYEQYF
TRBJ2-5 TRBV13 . CASSSGGGTGETQYF
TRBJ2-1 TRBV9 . CASSPTEYNEQFF
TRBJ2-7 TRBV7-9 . CASSDPRGVYEQYF
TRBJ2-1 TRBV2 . CASWSLDITGDNEQFF
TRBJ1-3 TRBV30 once CAWSHRADTIYF
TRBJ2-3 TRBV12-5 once CASGLVLGTSQGKETQYF
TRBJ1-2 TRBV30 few CAWVEDYGYTF
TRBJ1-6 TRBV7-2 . CASRMWDSPLHF
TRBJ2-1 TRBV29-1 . CSVEASGGASNEQFF
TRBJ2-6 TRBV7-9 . CASSSGQADGANVLTF
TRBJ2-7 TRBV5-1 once CASSLGLESYEQYF
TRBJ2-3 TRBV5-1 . CASSLQRGNTDTQYF
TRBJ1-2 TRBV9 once CASSGDRPLWNYGYTF
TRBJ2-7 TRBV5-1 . CASSPQGTYEQYF
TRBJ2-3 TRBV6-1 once CASRRTGSTDTQYF
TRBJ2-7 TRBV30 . CAWSAGTYYEQYF